This TCR beta chain originates from a study of HIV-infected patients and healthy controls. cDNA was made from 500 ng RNA using alpha and beta constant primers. Using multiplexing indices, alpha and beta chain libraries were generated apart by chain-specific third strand synthesis. TCRdb re-analysed the 5' RACE reads in MiXCR, keeping a single row per CDR3 protein. Among around 11,000 distinct CDR3 sequences listed, approximately 6% were seen once. Roughly three months, about 14 weeks, into antiretroviral therapy, follow-up blood was collected. Whole blood was used without fractionation, so all unsorted peripheral T cells were included. Study conclusions and caveats: Eight alpha and eight beta V genes differed significantly in mean usage between HIV-infected patients and controls. The study did not determine the donors' HLA types.

Judged by abundance, this clonotype is medium-sized (0.01 to 0.1%). The antigen is unknown. The clonotype originates from an adult with HIV infection. The donor label of this sample is uncertain. The source material was blood, sampled during antiretroviral therapy.

The CDR3 DNA reads TGTGCCAGCAGCCGGGACACCCTCTCAATAGCTTTCTTT. This codes for CASSRDTLSIAFF. The V call is TRBV2, the J call TRBJ1-1; D might be TRBD1 (6 bases). Trimming took off 6 bases at V and 10 bases at J, with 18 bases between the two ends. The CDR3 totals 13 residues. Germline V gene sequence: CDR1 SNHLY, CDR2 FYNNEI. The variable domain in full, completed from reference TRBV2 and TRBJ1-1, reads EPEVTQTPSHQVTQMGQEVILRCVPISNHLYFYWYRQILGQKVEFLVSFYNNEISEKSEIFDDQFSVERPDGSNFTLKIRSTKLEDSAMYFCASSRDTLSIAFFGQGTRLTVV.